This passage covers 14 T cell receptor beta chains from one sample sequenced in a study of blood T cell repertoires in COVID-19. This table comes from immunoSEQ multiplex PCR, and its TCRdb copy is limited to in-frame clones, with some not included. Of 200,000 to 250,000 clones detected, roughly 86% appear once; the ten largest clones hold roughly 7.6%. The specimen sequenced was peripheral blood. The receptors come from a woman aged 50 to 60 with active or convalescent COVID-19.

The CDR3 bases are TGTGCCAGCAGTACAGGGGCGGTGTATGGCTACACCTTC. Translated, it gives CASSTGAVYGYTF. The chain carries TRBV6-5 and TRBJ1-2, with 7 bases matching TRBD1. The CDR3 contains 13 residues. J gave up 5 bases and V 5 bases, and 5 bases lay outside the gene matches. Germline V CDR1 and CDR2: MNHEY, SVGAGI.

The V and J genes are TRBV10-2 and TRBJ2-7; possibly TRBD1 for D (5 bases). This CDR3 spans 12 amino acids. Trimming left V 6 bases short and J 0 bases short, with 6 bases between. From germline, CDR1 is WSHSY and CDR2 SAAADI. This chain's CDR3 is CASRDNSYEQYF. CDR3 bases: TGCGCCAGCAGGGACAACTCCTACGAGCAGTACTTC.

The V call is TRBV21-1, the J call TRBJ2-3; the DNA was not used to check the table's D call, TRBD2. TRBV21-1 is recorded as a pseudogene. This CDR3 has 14 residues. The CDR3 is CASASSGIADTQYF. DNA of the CDR3: TGTGCCAGCGCCTCTAGCGGGATAGCAGATACGCAGTATTTT.

This chain's CDR3 is CASSRRAGELFF. CDR3 DNA sequence: TGTGCCAGCAGCCGCCGCGCCGGGGAGCTGTTTTTT. The rearrangement joins TRBV7-2 to TRBJ2-2; D call uncertain. The CDR3 loop spans 12 amino acids. Germline lookup yields CDR1 SGHTA and CDR2 FQGNSA. Trimming shortened V by 5 bases and J by 6 bases, and 7 bases separated the two germline ends.

In the case of this clone: This sample includes further DNA sequences coding for the same CDR3. J is TRBJ1-2 and V is TRBV19; a weak D match, TRBD1 (6 bases). The V gene lost 3 bases and the J gene lost 6 bases, with 17 bases spanning the gap. The germline CDR1 and CDR2 sequences are LNHDA and SQIVND (reference sequence). The CDR3 extends over 15 amino acids. This CDR3 reads CASSIRQGRDNGYTF. CDR3 DNA: TGTGCCAGTAGTATTCGGCAGGGGCGTGACAATGGCTACACCTTC.

In DNA, the CDR3 is TGCGCCAGCAGCCAAGACCCGACAGGGAGCTATCAGCCCCAGCATTTT. Translation gives CASSQDPTGSYQPQHF. The chain recombines TRBV4-1 with TRBJ1-5; 7 bases are shared with TRBD1. The germline gives CDR1 MGHRA, CDR2 YSYEKL. CDR3 length: 16 residues. Trimming removed 0 bases from V and 5 bases from J; junction bases left unmatched: 7.

This clone was seen more than once but under ten times. The V gene is TRBV10-3, the J gene TRBJ1-6, with 7 bases that match TRBD1. The CDR3 loop spans 14 amino acids. The junction had 8 bases not matched to a gene; V was cut back by 5 bases and J by 10 bases. Germline CDR1 and CDR2: ENHRY and SYGVKD. The chain's CDR3 is CAISHRGKDSPLHF. In nucleotides, the CDR3 is TGTGCCATCAGTCACAGGGGAAAGGACTCACCCCTCCACTTT.

The chain links TRBV6-5 to TRBJ1-3, with 9 nucleotides matching TRBD1. Trimming took 10 bases from V and 4 from J; bases not matched to a gene: 8. CDR1 and CDR2 from the germline V gene are MNHEY and SVGAGI. The CDR3 spans 14 residues. For the CDR3, the DNA is TGTGCCACCACCTGGGACAGGGCCGGAAACACCATATATTTT. Residues: CATTWDRAGNTIYF.

This chain uses TRBV2 with TRBJ1-2; TRBD1 is a possible D gene (5 bases). Germline V gene lookup returns CDR1 SNHLY and CDR2 FYNNEI. Between the trimmed V and J ends, which lost 10 bases and 7 bases, there was a span of 13 bases. The CDR3 consists of 11 residues. The CDR3 here is CATTGAGGYTF. The CDR3 region has the DNA TGTGCCACTACTGGGGCTGGTGGCTACACCTTC.

V and J are TRBV28 and TRBJ1-5, with D possibly being TRBD1 (6 bases). Germline assignment: CDR1 MDHEN and CDR2 SYDVKM. This CDR3 contains 13 residues. V was cut by 8 bases and J by 9 bases, with 17 bases left in between. In DNA form, the CDR3 reads TGTGCCAGCGTCCGCGGGGGGGCGGGGCCCCAGCATTTT. Translation gives CASVRGGAGPQHF.

The chain has TRBV4-1 and TRBJ2-3; D is perhaps TRBD1 (5 bases). V dropped 1 base and J dropped 2 bases, with 13 bases sitting between them. CDR3 length: 16 residues. The germline CDR1 and CDR2 sequences are MGHRA and YSYEKL. In nucleotides, the CDR3 is TGCGCCAGCAGCCAAGGGGTGGGGCCGCTCACAGATACGCAGTATTTT. Translated, it gives CASSQGVGPLTDTQYF.

This clone was picked up a small number of times. J is TRBJ1-1 and V is TRBV25-1; 10 bases are a match to TRBD1. The V gene end was trimmed by 9 bases and the J gene end by 0 bases; junction bases not matched to a gene: 13. The CDR3 has 17 residues. Germline V gene sequence: CDR1 MGHDK, CDR2 SYGVNS. In DNA form, the CDR3 reads TGTGCCAGTGAGAATGGGGGACAGGGGCCCTTGAACACTGAAGCTTTCTTT. It encodes CASENGGQGPLNTEAFF.

The rearrangement joins TRBV5-1 to TRBJ2-1, with D perhaps matching TRBD1 (6 bases). Between the trimmed V and J ends, which lost 0 bases and 4 bases, there was a span of 8 bases. The CDR3 runs to 14 residues. Per germline, CDR1 SGHRS and CDR2 YFSETQ. The DNA of the CDR3 is TGCGCCAGCAGCTTGGACAGGGAATACAATGAGCAGTTCTTC. Translated: CASSLDREYNEQFF.

On this clone itself: Other DNA sequences from this sample encode an identical CDR3 as well. The CDR3 coding sequence is TGCGCCAGCAGCTTGGGGACAGGGAACACCGGGGAGCTGTTTTTT. It encodes CASSLGTGNTGELFF. The genes are TRBV5-1 and TRBJ2-2; 7 nucleotides align to TRBD1. Germline CDR1 SGHRS, CDR2 YFSETQ. The CDR3 totals 15 residues. With 0 bases clipped from V and 1 base from J, the junction kept 0 bases outside the gene matches.